This TCR beta chain was sequenced in a study of cytomegalovirus exposure and HLA in healthy donors (dated by TCRdb to 2017 to 2019). For context, the study as a whole: In an earlier analysis of several hundred of the donors, 276 Gb of sequence data and 117 million unique TCR beta sequences from some 170 million T cells were reported. An early release that covered approximately 600 HLA-typed donors contained approximately 300 gigabases of sequencing data and 75 million to 100 million unique TCR sequences. Among the roughly 400 genotyped donors, about 85% belonged to the genetic ancestry cluster associated with self-reported Caucasian donors. The study was designed to test whether signatures of past pathogen exposure could be identified by cataloging public T cell receptors. The study profiled the T cell repertoires of some 610 subjects by immunosequencing and related them to cytomegalovirus serostatus. In addition to the first cohort of 666 subjects, a separate validation cohort of 100 to 150 different subjects was used. To predict cytomegalovirus infection status, the study brought together high-throughput TCR immunosequencing, statistical association of individual TCRs with disease status, and machine learning. A later analysis re-analyzed previously published TCR beta repertoires from approximately 670 donors and added high-resolution HLA genotyping to study TCR occurrence patterns. Rather than drawing on any new phenotypic data, the later analysis identified candidate immune exposures from TCR beta sequences and the way those sequences occurred across donors. An earlier analysis of around 540 of the donors applied high-throughput TCR beta sequencing to assess whether each TCR beta V gene segment acted as functional or pseudogenic. Donor age, sex, ethnicity and CMV serostatus were compiled together with the repertoire data. Genome-wide SNP genotypes for about 65% of the 666 donors were used in a later genetic analysis, which treated that subset as a discovery cohort. All discovery cohort repertoires had been generated on a single sequencing platform. Class I and class II HLA loci were covered by the typing at four-digit resolution. Typing coverage differed by locus: A, B, C, DRB1 and DQB1 were typed in roughly 620-630 donors, DQA1 in about 500, DPA1 in 600 to 610, and DPB1 in roughly 450. Roughly 5 DR-DQ haplotypes were handled as single units for association and clustering, since linkage in the cohort was strong. Among 398 genotyped donors of the cohort, an average of 235,054 unique TCR beta nucleotide sequences were sequenced per donor, around 20% of them non-productive.

Results and caveats for the whole study, not just this receptor: An association between a missense DCLRE1C variant and V-gene and J-gene trimming of TCR beta chains was found in a later genetic analysis and replicated in an independent cohort. For the cohort, immune exposure information was limited to CMV serostatus. In an earlier analysis of about 600 of the donors, most TCR beta V segments appeared in productive rearrangements about 87% or about 30% of the time, broadly matching IMGT annotations. In a later analysis, TCR association rates were found to vary across HLA loci, with the most associated TCRs seen for DRB1 alleles and the fewest for HLA-C alleles. Most TCR sequences were observed very rarely across donors, whereas some public TCRs were present in many individuals. Sequencing depth was assumed to be roughly uniform across donors in the presence/absence analyses, though that assumption may not hold. The study listed around 160 TCR beta chains as associated with cytomegalovirus. In a later analysis, HLA-associated TCR beta chains were found to be more clonally expanded and to have lower generation probabilities than equally common non-associated chains. A later analysis found that most CMV-associated TCR beta chains appeared HLA-restricted, with HLA associations seemingly driven largely by CMV exposure. Several of the top co-occurrence clusters appeared to be linked to parvovirus B19, influenza, CMV and Epstein-Barr virus, according to a later analysis. Because counts were too low, more than 15 rarely observed V segments, including chromosome 9 orphons, were excluded from the earlier analysis of 587 of the donors. Correlated functional status among segregating V segments might reflect linkage disequilibrium, but an unknown experimental factor could not be ruled out. When HLA alleles, especially DR and DQ, strongly co-occurred, TCR associations were difficult to assign to individual alleles. In a later genetic analysis, fewer N-insertions in productive TCRs were reported among donors in an Asian-associated ancestry cluster than the roughly 670-donor mean. A few of the identified cytomegalovirus-associated TCR beta chains were confirmed in vitro to be specific for cytomegalovirus antigens. A further reported finding was that TCR beta sequences accurately predicted the HLA-A and HLA-B alleles for most subjects in the first cohort. A cluster of highly shared sequence variants was judged likely to be a technical artifact of the sequencing pipeline. According to the authors, the approach could potentially be generalized to other disease states and immunological phenotypes. Some IMGT-functional V segments, including TRBV6-2 and TRBV6-3, could not be distinguished by the 87-base-pair reads and were therefore excluded. This cohort had only TCR beta chains sequenced, and the lack of alpha or paired-chain data limited which features could be detected. The classifier was reported to diagnose cytomegalovirus status with high specificity and sensitivity in both the original and validation cohorts. In a later analysis, some 17,000 TCR beta sequences were associated with specific HLA alleles at a false discovery rate of 0.05. HLA typing was unavailable for some donors at each locus, so association tests used only the typed subset.

The cohort comprised hundreds of healthy bone marrow donors. At the time of sampling, all cohort members were nominally healthy, though unrecorded immune exposures were likely present. The donor was CMV seronegative and belonged to the group of more than 300 seronegative cohort members. A peripheral blood sample was provided by each donor, and peripheral blood mononuclear cells were used for TCR beta sequencing. Genomic DNA extraction from the blood cell samples was performed with the Qiagen DNeasy Blood Extraction Kit. Libraries were built with the immunoSEQ multiplex PCR assay. For the multiplex PCR, a mixture combining 60 forward primers for TCR Vbeta segments and 13 reverse primers for TCR Jbeta segments was used. The CDR3 region of rearranged TCR beta genes was amplified from genomic DNA by a multiplex PCR assay. The amplified TCR beta libraries were sequenced on the Illumina HiSeq System as 87-base-pair reads. Per the authors' processing: Across the roughly 640 repertoires, a later analysis counted tens of millions of unique TCR beta chains, around 11 million of which were shared by at least two donors. Raw reads were error-corrected and collapsed into unique sequences by a nearest-neighbor algorithm in which closely related sequences were merged to remove PCR and sequencing errors. To assign V, D and J gene segments, CDR3 sequences were aligned to IMGT reference sequences. For a sequence to be retained, a match of at least six nucleotides to both a V gene segment and a J gene segment was required. Rearrangements were classified as productive when the CDR3 lacked stop codons and remained in frame with V and J, and all other rearrangements were classified as non-productive. CDR3 was defined by IMGT convention, running from the second conserved V-encoded cysteine to the conserved J-encoded phenylalanine. Sequences without an unambiguous match to a single V gene segment were excluded from the earlier analysis of about 640 of the donors. In an earlier analysis of around 590 of the donors, a V segment was called functional when productive rearrangements were above 56.7%, and segregating when the standard deviation between donors exceeded 5%. A statistical classification framework was built for diagnosing cytomegalovirus status from the catalog of TCR beta chain sequences. In a later analysis, V and J genes were assigned by comparing TCR nucleotide sequences against IMGT/GENE-DB human TR gene sequences. In a later analysis, CDR3 sequences and most-parsimonious VDJ recombination scenarios were assigned using the TCRdist pipeline. In a later analysis, every TCR beta chain was defined by the combination of its CDR3 amino acid sequence and its V-gene family, and reads without a unique V-gene family were dropped. In a later analysis, some 600 highly shared, low-generation-probability nucleotide sequences were removed to address suspected cross-contamination and a sequencing artifact. In a later analysis, a clonal expansion index for each public chain was calculated from normalized within-repertoire ranks of inferred template counts. Generation probabilities in a later analysis came from a VDJ recombination model fitted to out-of-frame rearrangements, and those results were checked against IGoR. In a later analysis, hypergeometric tests were used to score TCR-TCR, TCR-HLA and TCR-CMV co-occurrence, with a repertoire-size bias correction applied to TCR pairs. To estimate false discovery rates, a later analysis permuted the HLA or CMV assignments 20 times. A later analysis grouped co-occurring TCRs with DBSCAN, adding TCRdist sequence similarity when clustering within HLA-allele-positive subsets. Repertoires with fewer than 30,000 or more than 120,000 public chains were left out of co-occurrence clustering, as were about 5 repertoires with anomalous nucleotide sharing. Imported from immuneACCESS, the table was reduced by TCRdb to in-frame sequences with V and J called. These copies leave out some clones; in studies compared against another copy, an unresolved V gene accounts for under half, and the cause of the remainder is not known. The D gene and trimming were derived from the DNA, and the V and J assignments and clone size from that table. This sample is represented by 90,000 to 120,000 clones; around 69% of them were singletons. Jointly, the top ten make up around 2.1% of the sample.

Cut back by 2 bases and 7 bases, the V and J ends lie 9 bases apart. The CDR3 has 14 amino acids, counting the end cysteine and phenylalanine. Just CDR3 DNA is preserved here, 42 bases in frame from base 1. From the germline V gene, CDR1 is SGHTA and CDR2 is FQGNSA. A few counts support this clone. What antigen it recognizes has not been identified. There are no base qualities to consult, and no much larger clone falls within one base. This receptor was identified in a man between 18 and 35 years old in good health and CMV-seronegative. The sample was PBMCs. The chain is made from TRBV7-2 and TRBJ1-6; the D gene lacks a confident call. The sequenced DNA: TGTGCCAGCAGCTTACGGGAGAGGAATTCACCCCTCCACTTT. It encodes CASSLRERNSPLHF.